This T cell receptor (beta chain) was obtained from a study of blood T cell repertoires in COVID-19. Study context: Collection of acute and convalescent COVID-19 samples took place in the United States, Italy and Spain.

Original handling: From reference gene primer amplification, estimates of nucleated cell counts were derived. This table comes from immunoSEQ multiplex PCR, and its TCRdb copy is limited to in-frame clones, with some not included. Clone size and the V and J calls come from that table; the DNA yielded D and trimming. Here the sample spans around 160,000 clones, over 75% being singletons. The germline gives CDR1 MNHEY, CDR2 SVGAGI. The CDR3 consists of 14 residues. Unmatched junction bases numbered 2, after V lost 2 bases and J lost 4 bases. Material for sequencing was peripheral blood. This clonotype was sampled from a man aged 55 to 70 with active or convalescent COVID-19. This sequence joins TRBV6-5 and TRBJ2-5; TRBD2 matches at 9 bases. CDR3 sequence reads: CASSYGTSTETQYF. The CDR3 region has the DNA TGTGCCAGCAGTTACGGGACTAGCACAGAGACCCAGTACTTC.